Below are 28 T cell receptor beta chains sequenced from a single sample in a study of cytomegalovirus exposure and HLA in healthy donors. The study ran its PCR with 60 Vbeta and 13 Jbeta primers. TCRdb keeps only in-frame clones here, not all; method: immunoSEQ multiplex PCR. The sample lists over 150,000 clones, just under 80% occurring once. The material sequenced was PBMCs. These receptor sequences come from a woman in her 50s in good health and CMV-seropositive.

The V call is TRBV13, the J call TRBJ2-6; TRBD1 might be the D (5 bases). The CDR3 is 15 amino acids. Trimming cost V 5 bases and J 0 bases, with 8 bases left between them. The germline V gene encodes CDR1 PRHDT and CDR2 FYEKMQ (reference sequence). CDR3 sequence: CASSVTGSGANVLTF. The CDR3 DNA reads as TGTGCCAGCAGCGTAACAGGCTCTGGGGCCAACGTCCTGACTTTC.

There are a few counts of this clone. The chain uses TRBV5-6 and TRBJ2-7; maybe TRBD1 (5 bases). Between the trimmed V and J ends, which lost 1 base and 7 bases, there was a span of 9 bases. CDR3 length equals 12 residues. Germline assignment: CDR1 SGHDT and CDR2 YYEEEE. The CDR3 spells CASSLLGDEQYF. CDR3 nucleotide sequence: TGTGCCAGCAGCTTGCTAGGGGATGAGCAGTACTTC.

CDR3: CAIAGSGPYNEQFF. CDR3 bases: TGTGCCATCGCCGGTAGCGGCCCATACAATGAGCAGTTCTTC. The V and J genes are TRBV10-3 and TRBJ2-1; possibly TRBD2 for D (6 bases). Trimming removed 8 bases at V and 4 bases at J, with 15 bases between. Germline-derived CDR1 and CDR2 are ENHRY and SYGVKD. The CDR3 covers 14 residues.

The chain is built from TRBV11-2 and TRBJ2-7, with D possibly matching TRBD2 (5 bases). Germline CDR1 SGHAT, CDR2 FQNNGV. The CDR3 length is 11 residues. Trimming took off 8 bases at V and 5 bases at J, with 10 bases between the two ends. The CDR3 DNA reads as TGTGCCAGCGGGTTCGGGGACGAGCAGTACTTC. Translated, it gives CASGFGDEQYF.

The rearrangement links TRBV28 to TRBJ1-6, with a tentative D call TRBD1 (5 bases). The V end lost 6 bases, the J end lost 4 bases, and 13 bases lay between the germline ends. Germline V gene sequence: CDR1 MDHEN, CDR2 SYDVKM. The CDR3 extends over 15 amino acids. CDR3 sequence (DNA): TGTGCCAGCAGATTGGCAGGGACTTATAATTCACCCCTCCACTTT. Amino acids: CASRLAGTYNSPLHF.

The V call is TRBV7-2, the J call TRBJ1-6; the D gene is possibly TRBD1 (5 bases). Looked up from germline, CDR1 is SGHTA and CDR2 is FQGNSA. V gave up 5 bases and J gave up 0 bases, with 8 bases separating them. CDR3 length: 15 residues. The CDR3 nucleotides are TGTGCCAGCAGCCTTGACAGCTCCTATAATTCACCCCTCCACTTT. Protein product: CASSLDSSYNSPLHF. Full variable domain (rest looked up from reference TRBV7-2 and TRBJ1-6): GAGVSQSPSNKVTEKGKDVELRCDPISGHTALYWYRQSLGQGLEFLIYFQGNSAPDKSGLPSDRFSAERTGGSVSTLTIQRTQQEDSAVYLCASSLDSSYNSPLHFGNGTRLTVT.

The chain combines TRBV18 with TRBJ1-4; 9 bases line up with TRBD1. Per germline, CDR1 KGHSH and CDR2 LQKENI. Losses at the gene ends were 3 bases for V and 5 bases for J; bases not matched to a gene: 1. The CDR3 sequence is 14 residues long. This CDR3 is CASSPGTGNEKLFF. The CDR3 DNA reads TGTGCCAGCTCACCTGGGACAGGGAATGAAAAACTGTTTTTT.

This chain connects TRBV2 to TRBJ1-2; D is ambiguous. CDR1 SNHLY and CDR2 FYNNEI come from the germline V gene. V was cut by 8 bases and J by 4 bases, with 11 bases left in between. The CDR3 contains 12 residues. Here the CDR3 reads CASGINSYGYTF. CDR3 DNA: TGTGCCAGCGGTATTAACAGCTATGGCTACACCTTC. The full variable domain, with the rest looked up from reference TRBV2 and TRBJ1-2, is EPEVTQTPSHQVTQMGQEVILRCVPISNHLYFYWYRQILGQKVEFLVSFYNNEISEKSEIFDDQFSVERPDGSNFTLKIRSTKLEDSAMYFCASGINSYGYTFGSGTRLTVV.

J is TRBJ1-5 and V is TRBV28; D gene unclear. The V and J ends lost 6 bases and 3 bases respectively, with 18 bases between them. The length of the CDR3 is 16 residues. Germline V gene sequence: CDR1 MDHEN, CDR2 SYDVKM. CDR3 nucleotide sequence: TGTGCCAGCAGCCCCTCGGGGAGGGCGGACAATCAGCCCCAGCATTTT. Translating gives CASSPSGRADNQPQHF.

This clone appeared a single time. The junction departs from the called germline gene at one end, perhaps through a read error. Additional DNA sequences in this sample encode the identical CDR3. The V and J genes are TRBV27 and TRBJ2-1; 10 positions match TRBD2. This CDR3 has 16 residues. Germline V gene lookup returns CDR1 MNHEY and CDR2 SMNVEV (reference sequence). CDR3 sequence (DNA): TGCGCCAGCAGTTTAGCTAGGACTAGCGGCTACAATGAGCAGTTCTTC. Amino acids: CASSLARTSGYNEQFF.

The V gene is TRBV19, the J gene TRBJ2-7; D might be TRBD1 (6 bases). V dropped 7 bases and J dropped 2 bases, with 18 bases sitting between them. Per the germline V gene, CDR1 is LNHDA and CDR2 is SQIVND (reference sequence). The CDR3 is 15 residues long. In DNA, the CDR3 is TGTGCCAGTACCCCAGGACAGACCCCCGCCTACGAGCAGTACTTC. Its protein product is CASTPGQTPAYEQYF.

The J gene is TRBJ1-5, the V gene TRBV6-1; D is perhaps TRBD1 (6 bases). Germline CDR1 MNHNS, CDR2 SASEGT. The CDR3 is 14 amino acids. The germline V and J ends were trimmed by 2 bases and 4 bases, with 9 bases remaining between them. CDR3 sequence (DNA): TGTGCCAGCAGTGAACAGGGGTGGAATCAGCCCCAGCATTTT. Residues: CASSEQGWNQPQHF.

The chain employs TRBV7-2 and TRBJ2-2; D not resolved. The CDR3 runs to 16 residues. Trimming pared 3 bases from V and 6 bases from J, leaving 17 bases between. The germline CDR1 and CDR2 sequences are SGHTA and FQGNSA. Here the CDR3 DNA reads TGTGCCAGCAGCTTTAAGACATTTACGTCCGCCGGGGAGCTGTTTTTT. Residues: CASSFKTFTSAGELFF.

The rearrangement joins TRBV28 to TRBJ2-3, with D tentatively TRBD2 (5 bases). Germline V gene data show CDR1 as MDHEN and CDR2 as SYDVKM. The CDR3 contains 14 residues. The V gene lost 4 bases and the J gene lost 5 bases, with 13 bases spanning the gap. The CDR3: CASSSNSRGDTQYF. The CDR3 DNA reads as TGTGCCAGCAGTTCCAACAGTCGGGGAGATACGCAGTATTTT. The whole variable domain, remainder taken from reference TRBV28 and TRBJ2-3, is DVKVTQSSRYLVKRTGEKVFLECVQDMDHENMFWYRQDPGLGLRLIYFSYDVKMKEKGDIPEGYSVSREKKERFSLILESASTNQTSMYLCASSSNSRGDTQYFGPGTRLTVL.

The rearrangement links TRBV5-4 to TRBJ1-1, with D tentatively TRBD1 (6 bases). There are 15 residues in the CDR3. V lost 6 bases and J 1 base, leaving 16 bases between the germline ends. The V gene's germline CDR1 is SGHNT and CDR2 YYREEE (reference sequence). The CDR3 nucleotides are TGTGCCAGCAAACGCAAGACAGGCGAGAACACTGAAGCTTTCTTT. Protein product: CASKRKTGENTEAFF.

The chain is built from TRBV6-1 and TRBJ1-2; 9 bases map to TRBD1. The germline V gene encodes CDR1 MNHNS and CDR2 SASEGT. This CDR3 contains 14 residues. With V trimmed by 0 bases and J by 8 bases, 4 bases remained unmatched. The CDR3 nucleotides read TGTGCCAGCAGTGAAGCGTGGACAGGGGAAGGCTACACCTTC. It is translated as CASSEAWTGEGYTF.

This chain links TRBV28 with TRBJ1-1; D is ambiguous. The CDR3 loop spans 14 amino acids. Between the trimmed V and J ends, which lost 6 bases and 5 bases, there was a span of 16 bases. Germline V gene sequence: CDR1 MDHEN, CDR2 SYDVKM. CDR3: CASRGAHSATEAFF. The CDR3 nucleotides read TGTGCCAGCAGGGGCGCACACTCGGCAACTGAAGCTTTCTTT.

The chain couples TRBV7-9 to TRBJ2-3; 7 bases map to TRBD1. This CDR3 is built from 13 residues. Germline lookup yields CDR1 SEHNR and CDR2 FQNEAQ (reference sequence). J lost 5 bases, V lost 2 bases, and 1 base had no gene match. This chain's CDR3 is CASSLWDRDTQYF. CDR3 nucleotides: TGTGCCAGCAGCTTATGGGACAGAGATACGCAGTATTTT. The entire variable domain, with the rest obtained from reference TRBV7-9 and TRBJ2-3, is as follows: DTGVSQNPRHKITKRGQNVTFRCDPISEHNRLYWYRQTLGQGPEFLTYFQNEAQLEKSRLLSDRFSAERPKGSFSTLEIQRTEQGDSAMYLCASSLWDRDTQYFGPGTRLTVL.

V gene TRBV7-9 combines with J gene TRBJ1-2; D is ambiguous. V was trimmed by 2 bases and J by 8 bases, leaving 15 bases between them. The germline CDR1 and CDR2 sequences are SEHNR and FQNEAQ (reference sequence). This CDR3 region has 14 residues. The CDR3 reads CASSLPSGNRGYTF. Written as DNA, the CDR3 is TGTGCCAGCAGCTTACCCTCCGGGAACCGGGGCTACACCTTC.

Of note for this clone: The junction shows a germline mismatch at one end, possibly a read error. The V gene is TRBV7-9, the J gene TRBJ1-2, with D hard to call. The CDR3 consists of 16 residues. The germline CDR1 and CDR2 sequences are SEHNR and FQNEAQ (reference sequence). CDR3 nucleotide sequence: TGTTCCAGCAGCTTGATCGAGGGTCGGAGGCACTATGGCTACACCTTC. Translation: CSSSLIEGRRHYGYTF.

V and J are TRBV14 and TRBJ1-1; D gene uncertain. The germline V gene has CDR1 SGHDN and CDR2 FVKESK. Trimming pared 1 base from V and 7 bases from J, leaving 13 bases between. This CDR3 spans 14 amino acids. The CDR3 reads CASSQGRGGREAFF. CDR3 nucleotides: TGTGCCAGCAGCCAAGGCAGAGGTGGCCGTGAAGCTTTCTTT.

In this sample, this clone turned up a few times. V is TRBV19 and J is TRBJ2-1; TRBD1 matches at 9 bases. V lost 6 bases and J lost 2; bases outside the gene matches: 2. The CDR3 runs to 14 residues. Germline CDR1 and CDR2: LNHDA and SQIVND (reference sequence). CDR3 amino acids: CASRRTGAYNEQFF. The CDR3 DNA is TGTGCCAGTAGAAGGACAGGGGCCTACAATGAGCAGTTCTTC.

V usage is TRBV29-1 and J usage is TRBJ1-2; perhaps TRBD1 as D (5 bases). The CDR3 has 13 amino acids. Per the germline V gene, CDR1 is SQVTM and CDR2 is ANQGSEA. Trimming pared 7 bases from V and 2 bases from J, leaving 14 bases between. Here the CDR3 reads CSAGAGDNYGYTF. The CDR3 DNA is TGCAGCGCTGGGGCTGGTGACAACTATGGCTACACCTTC.

This clone has only a few counts. The chain uses TRBV15 and TRBJ2-7, with D possibly being TRBD1 (6 bases). Germline V gene lookup returns CDR1 LNHNV and CDR2 YYDKDF (reference sequence). Between the trimmed V and J ends, which lost 3 bases and 0 bases, there was a span of 12 bases. The CDR3 is 15 residues long. CDR3 sequence (DNA): TGTGCCACCAGCAGCCTTCAACAGGGCTCCTACGAGCAGTACTTC. Amino acid sequence: CATSSLQQGSYEQYF. The full variable domain, completed using reference TRBV15 and TRBJ2-7, is DAMVIQNPRYQVTQFGKPVTLSCSQTLNHNVMYWYQQKSSQAPKLLFHYYDKDFNNEADTPDNFQSRRPNTSFCFLDIRSPGLGDTAMYLCATSSLQQGSYEQYFGPGTRLTVT.

V usage is TRBV18 and J usage is TRBJ1-1; the D is unclear. Germline V gene sequence: CDR1 KGHSH, CDR2 LQKENI. The CDR3 runs 13 residues. Between the trimmed V and J ends, which lost 3 bases and 0 bases, there was a span of 5 bases. In nucleotides, the CDR3 is TGTGCCAGCTCACCCGGGTTGAACACTGAAGCTTTCTTT. It yields the protein CASSPGLNTEAFF.

This chain uses TRBV28 with TRBJ1-2, with 11 bases fitting TRBD1. V dropped 7 bases and J dropped 7; count of bases not matched to a gene: 14. Germline CDR1 is MDHEN and CDR2 is SYDVKM. The CDR3 totals 16 residues. The CDR3 is CASTIPLGQGVPGYTF. The CDR3, as DNA: TGTGCCAGCACCATCCCCCTGGGACAGGGGGTTCCTGGCTACACCTTC.

This clone was recorded a few times. The chain uses TRBV6-5 and TRBJ2-5, with D tentatively TRBD1 (5 bases). CDR3 length equals 14 residues. In germline, CDR1 is MNHEY, CDR2 SVGAGI. The ends were cut back, 3 bases at V and 0 bases at J, with 8 bases in the middle. CDR3 residues: CASSYRQYQETQYF. In DNA form, the CDR3 reads TGTGCCAGCAGTTATCGACAGTACCAAGAGACCCAGTACTTC.

The gene calls are TRBV28 and TRBJ1-2, with 8 nucleotides matching TRBD1. Unmatched junction bases numbered 6, after V lost 7 bases and J lost 2 bases. Germline V gene sequence: CDR1 MDHEN, CDR2 SYDVKM. This CDR3 comprises 14 residues. The CDR3 DNA reads TGTGCCAGCATCGCCAGGGGGCGAAACTATGGCTACACCTTC. It encodes CASIARGRNYGYTF.